Sequencing of this TCR beta chain was carried out in a study of vaccination and CD4 T cells after COVID-19. The J segment lost 7 bases and the V segment lost 6 bases, leaving 6 bases of the junction unmatched. CDR1 and CDR2 (germline): SQVTM, ANQGSEA. There are 12 residues in the CDR3. Treatment meaning: roughly 11-day PBMC culture with coronavirus spike peptide pools or control peptides (ViraFEST assay). Cultured CD4+ T-cell DNA underwent Oncomine TCR Beta short-read sequencing. TCRdb recomputed calls from the PCR reads with MiXCR, one row per CDR3 protein. Of some 25,000 distinct CDR3 sequences detected, around 62% appear once; the ten largest clones hold 7.8%. A remark on this clonotype: Its antigen is unknown.

The chain joins TRBV29-1 to TRBJ2-3, with 8 bases fitting TRBD1. Sequencing input: CD4+ T cells from blood, cultured in vitro. The sequence came from a human donor who had recovered from COVID-19. The CDR3 nucleotides are TGCAGCGTCGATAGACAGGGGAATACGCAGTATTTT. Its protein product is CSVDRQGNTQYF.